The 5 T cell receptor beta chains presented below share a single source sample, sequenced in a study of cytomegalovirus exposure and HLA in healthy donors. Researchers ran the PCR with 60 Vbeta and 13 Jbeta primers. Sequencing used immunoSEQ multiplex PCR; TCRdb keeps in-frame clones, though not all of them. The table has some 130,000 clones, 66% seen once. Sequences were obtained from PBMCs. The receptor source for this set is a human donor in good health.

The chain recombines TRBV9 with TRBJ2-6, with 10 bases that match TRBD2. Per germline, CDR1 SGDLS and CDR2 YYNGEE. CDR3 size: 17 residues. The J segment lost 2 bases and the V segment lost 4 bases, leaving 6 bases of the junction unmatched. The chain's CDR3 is CASSQGLAGAGANVLTF. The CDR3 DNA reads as TGTGCCAGCAGCCAGGGCCTAGCGGGAGCTGGGGCCAACGTCCTGACTTTC.

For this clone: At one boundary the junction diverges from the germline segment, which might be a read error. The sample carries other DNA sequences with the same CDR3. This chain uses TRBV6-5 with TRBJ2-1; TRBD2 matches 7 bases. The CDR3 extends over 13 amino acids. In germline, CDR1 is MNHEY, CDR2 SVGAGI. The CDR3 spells CASSFRTSNEQFF. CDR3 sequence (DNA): TGTGCCAGCAGTTTCCGGACTAGTAATGAGCAATTCTTC.

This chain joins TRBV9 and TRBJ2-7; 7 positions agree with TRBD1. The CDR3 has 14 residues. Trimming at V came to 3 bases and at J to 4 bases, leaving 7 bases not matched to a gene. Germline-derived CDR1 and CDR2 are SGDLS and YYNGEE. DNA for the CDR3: TGTGCCAGCAGCGCCCAAGGGGGCAGGTACGAGCAGTACTTC. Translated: CASSAQGGRYEQYF. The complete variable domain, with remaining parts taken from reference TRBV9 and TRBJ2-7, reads DSGVTQTPKHLITATGQRVTLRCSPRSGDLSVYWYQQSLDQGLQFLIQYYNGEERAKGNILERFSAQQFPDLHSELNLSSLELGDSALYFCASSAQGGRYEQYFGPGTRLTVT.

The CDR3 DNA reads as TGTGCCAGTGCCCCCTTCGGACAGGGGGCGCGGGTCTCTGAAGCTTTCTTT. It codes for CASAPFGQGARVSEAFF. This chain joins TRBV19 and TRBJ1-1; 11 bases map to TRBD1. There are 17 residues in the CDR3. J gave up 6 bases and V 8 bases, and 17 bases lay outside the gene matches. CDR1 LNHDA and CDR2 SQIVND come from the germline V gene (reference sequence).

The CDR3 sequence: CASSLDATATTNEKLFF. The CDR3 DNA sequence: TGTGCCAGCAGCTTAGACGCGACAGCAACAACTAATGAAAAACTGTTTTTT. The rearrangement links TRBV7-2 to TRBJ1-4, with a tentative D call TRBD1 (5 bases). Germline loops: CDR1 SGHTA, CDR2 FQGNSA. The CDR3 contains 17 residues. V lost 1 base, J lost 0 bases, and 12 bases lay in between.